These 10 T cell receptor beta chains originate from one sample sequenced in a study of blood T cell repertoires in COVID-19. Profiling relied on immunoSEQ multiplex PCR, and the TCRdb table lists in-frame clones only, not all of them. The table includes a few hundred thousand clones, more than 75% detected once. Sequencing used peripheral blood. The receptor set was obtained from a woman aged 55 to 70 with COVID-19, enrolled during active disease.

The V call is TRBV11-2, the J call TRBJ2-7; 7 bases are shared with TRBD1. Trimming cost V 1 base and J 0 bases; bases outside gene matches: 12. Germline assignment: CDR1 SGHAT and CDR2 FQNNGV. The length of the CDR3 is 18 residues. The CDR3 bases are TGTGCCAGCAGCTTAGGATCGCGGGTAGCAGGGGGCTCCTACGAGCAGTACTTC. This codes for CASSLGSRVAGGSYEQYF.

J is TRBJ2-7 and V is TRBV10-3; no firm D call. Looked up from germline, CDR1 is ENHRY and CDR2 is SYGVKD. V was cut by 8 bases and J by 3 bases, with 14 bases left in between. The CDR3 extends over 13 amino acids. CDR3 amino acids: CAIGRLANYEQYF. CDR3 in DNA: TGTGCCATCGGTAGACTCGCTAACTACGAGCAGTACTTC.

This clone has only one observation. The chain couples TRBV5-3 to TRBJ2-7, with no clear D. TRBV5-3 is flagged as an ORF with uncertain function. The V end was cut by 5 bases, the J end by 3 bases, with 15 bases between. The CDR3 totals 14 residues. For the CDR3, the DNA is TGTGCCAGAAGTTTCACCCCCCCCTACTACGAGCAGTACTTC. Translating it yields CARSFTPPYYEQYF.

V usage is TRBV7-6 and J usage is TRBJ2-2; D perhaps matches TRBD1 (5 bases). The germline V gene has CDR1 SGHVS and CDR2 FNYEAQ. The CDR3 is made up of 15 amino acids. Trimming cost V 3 bases and J 0 bases, with 8 bases left between them. The chain's CDR3 is CASSFGQANTGELFF. The CDR3 DNA follows: TGTGCCAGCAGCTTCGGACAAGCGAACACCGGGGAGCTGTTTTTT.

The CDR3 DNA reads TGTGCCAGCAGCTTAGCCCACAATCAGCCCCAGCATTTT. Its protein is CASSLAHNQPQHF. The gene calls are TRBV7-9 and TRBJ1-5; D is undetermined. V gave up 0 bases and J gave up 3 bases, with 3 bases separating them. This CDR3 is built from 13 residues. In germline, CDR1 is SEHNR, CDR2 FQNEAQ (reference sequence).

Notes on this clone: This specimen includes other DNA sequences encoding the same CDR3. The CDR3 DNA follows: TGTGCCAGCAGCCGACAGGGAAACACTGAAGCTTTCTTT. This translates into CASSRQGNTEAFF. The genes are TRBV7-2 and TRBJ1-1; 7 bases are shared with TRBD1. Germline V gene data show CDR1 as SGHTA and CDR2 as FQGNSA. The CDR3 is 13 residues long. The ends lost 5 bases at V and 2 bases at J; junction bases unmatched: 2.

The chain employs TRBV5-1 and TRBJ2-1; 9 bases align to TRBD2. Germline CDR1 is SGHRS and CDR2 is YFSETQ. The CDR3 is made up of 16 amino acids. V shed 3 bases and J 9 bases; nucleotides not matched to a gene: 13. Here the CDR3 DNA reads TGCGCCAGCAGCTCTCGGCGGGGACTAGCAGTGGGTGAGCAGTTCTTC. This gives the protein CASSSRRGLAVGEQFF.

The rearrangement uses TRBV6-1 and TRBJ2-3; 11 bases line up with TRBD2. V lost 4 bases, J lost 7 bases, and 10 bases stayed unmatched. The CDR3 runs to 16 residues. CDR1 is MNHNS, CDR2 SASEGT, per germline. CDR3 sequence reads: CASSAGTSGTSNTQYF. In nucleotides, the CDR3 is TGTGCCAGCAGTGCCGGGACTAGCGGTACATCAAATACGCAGTATTTT.

The chain joins TRBV28 to TRBJ1-1; TRBD1 might be the D (6 bases). V gave up 0 bases and J gave up 6 bases, with 17 bases separating them. CDR3 length: 16 amino acids. Germline V gene lookup returns CDR1 MDHEN and CDR2 SYDVKM. The CDR3 DNA reads TGTGCCAGCAGTTTATGGGGACACAGGGCTATCGCTGAAGCTTTCTTT. Translated: CASSLWGHRAIAEAFF.

The V call is TRBV10-3, the J call TRBJ1-2, with no clear D. This CDR3 is built from 12 residues. Between the trimmed V and J ends, which lost 0 bases and 8 bases, there was a span of 7 bases. Germline values: CDR1 ENHRY, CDR2 SYGVKD. CDR3 nucleotides: TGTGCCATCAGTGAGTCAGAGAGGGGCTACACCTTC. Translated: CAISESERGYTF.